Following are 11 T cell receptor beta chains from one sample sequenced in a study of blood T cell repertoires in acute mononucleosis. Sequencing used immunoSEQ multiplex PCR; TCRdb keeps in-frame clones, though not all of them. The sample consists of around 1,500 clones, more than 20% of them appearing once. Noted time point: convalescence about 6 months (5-8 months) after acute presentation (visit 7). The source material was EBV YVL epitope tetramer+ CD8+ T cells sorted from PBMCs, sampled during convalescence from infectious mononucleosis. Subset meaning: CD8 T cells binding a tetramer with EBV BRLF1 109-117 peptide (YVL-BR). Receptors originate from a woman aged 18-30 years with infectious mononucleosis caused by EBV.

Turning to this clone: The junction departs from the called germline gene at one end, perhaps through a read error. The chain is built from TRBV29-1 and TRBJ2-1; D is possibly TRBD1 (9 bases). Germline assignment: CDR1 SQVTM and CDR2 ANQGSEA. The CDR3 covers 21 residues. The CDR3 bases are TGCAGCGTAGGAGGGACAGGGTCCGGGACTAGGGGGGCATACTCCTACAATGAGCTGTTCTTC. Its translation: CSVGGTGSGTRGAYSYNELFF.

The gene calls are TRBV7-2 and TRBJ2-3; D is possibly TRBD2 (5 bases). Germline-derived CDR1 and CDR2 are SGHTA and FQGNSA. CDR3 size: 15 residues. V was pared by 5 bases and J by 5 bases, with 17 bases between. In DNA form, the CDR3 reads TGTGCCAGCAGCCAAGAACCCCTAAGCGGAGATACGCAGTATTTT. It encodes CASSQEPLSGDTQYF.

This clone was observed a handful of times. This likely stems from a read error, as it lies one base from a far larger clone. V gene TRBV2 combines with J gene TRBJ2-7; TRBD1 agrees at 8 bases. Germline CDR1 is SNHLY and CDR2 is FYNNEI. The V segment lost 6 bases and the J segment 3 bases; nucleotides outside the gene matches: 4. The CDR3 contains 13 residues. In nucleotides, the CDR3 is TGTGCCAGCAGCGCAGGGGGCTACTACGAGCAGTACTTC. As protein: CASSAGGYYEQYF.

Only a few counts were recorded for this clone. With a far larger clone one base away, a read error is the likely cause. In the same sample, other DNA sequences code for this CDR3. J is TRBJ1-1 and V is TRBV11-2; TRBD1 agrees at 10 bases. Germline V lookup: CDR1 SGHAT, CDR2 FQNNGV. With 5 bases clipped from V and 4 bases from J, the junction kept 10 bases outside the gene matches. This CDR3 has 16 amino acids. The CDR3 reads CASSQDDRGLSTEAFF. CDR3 nucleotide sequence: TGTGCCAGCAGCCAAGACGACAGGGGGCTGAGCACTGAAGCTTTCTTT.

The chain combines TRBV11-2 with TRBJ2-1; TRBD2 might be the D (5 bases). Trimming removed 8 bases from V and 6 bases from J, with 14 bases in between. This CDR3 is 13 amino acids long. CDR1 is SGHAT and CDR2 is FQNNGV in the germline V gene. CDR3 DNA sequence: TGTGCCAGCTTATCGGGGTATATCAATGAGCAGTTCTTC. This sequence encodes CASLSGYINEQFF. Full variable domain (outside the CDR3, taken from reference TRBV11-2 and TRBJ2-1): EAGVAQSPRYKIIEKRQSVAFWCNPISGHATLYWYQQILGQGPKLLIQFQNNGVVDDSQLPKDRFSAERLKGVDSTLKIQPAKLEDSAVYLCASLSGYINEQFFGPGTRLTVL.

In its sample, this clone was seen a few times. The chain is built from TRBV7-6 and TRBJ2-7; 8 bases align to TRBD1. Germline loops: CDR1 SGHVS, CDR2 FNYEAQ. The CDR3 loop spans 13 amino acids. V shed 6 bases and J 1 base; nucleotides not matched to a gene: 2. The CDR3 DNA is TGTGCCAGCAGGGGGACAGGTTCCTACGAGCAGTACTTC. Amino acid sequence: CASRGTGSYEQYF. Looking up the rest from reference TRBV7-6 and TRBJ2-7 gives the full variable domain: GAGVSQSPRYKVTKRGQDVALRCDPISGHVSLYWYRQALGQGPEFLTYFNYEAQQDKSGLPNDRFSAERPEGSISTLTIQRTEQRDSAMYRCASRGTGSYEQYFGPGTRLTVT.

In its sample, this clone was seen many times. Compared with germline, one end of the junction differs, possibly owing to a read error. At the DNA level, this CDR3 is encoded by other sequences in the same sample as well. This sequence joins TRBV13 and TRBJ1-1; 10 bases map to TRBD1. Germline V lookup: CDR1 PRHDT, CDR2 FYEKMQ (reference sequence). CDR3 size: 16 residues. This CDR3 reads CASSQDDRGLSTEAFF. CDR3 DNA sequence: TGCGCCAGCAGCCAAGACGACAGGGGGCTGAGCACTGAAGCTTTCTTT.

Regarding this clone: Relative to the germline gene, one junction end is altered; a read error may explain this. The sample carries other DNA sequences with the same CDR3. The J gene is TRBJ2-1, the V gene TRBV29-1; TRBD2 agrees at 13 bases. The germline CDR1 and CDR2 sequences are SQVTM and ANQGSEA. The CDR3 is 21 amino acids. The CDR3 spells CCVGGSGSGTSGAYSYNEQFF. The CDR3 DNA sequence: TGCTGCGTAGGAGGGTCTGGGTCCGGGACTAGCGGGGCATACTCCTACAATGAGCAGTTCTTC.

The chain carries TRBV19 and TRBJ1-5; D is possibly TRBD1 (6 bases). CDR3 length equals 15 residues. Trimming stripped 9 bases from V and 6 bases from J, with 21 bases between. The germline CDR1 and CDR2 sequences are LNHDA and SQIVND (reference sequence). The CDR3, as DNA: TGTGCCAGCAGTTTCCTTCTGGGGGGGGCTCAGCCCCAGCATTTT. Protein: CASSFLLGGAQPQHF.

To note about this clone: At one boundary the junction diverges from the germline segment, which might be a read error. The genes are TRBV10-2 and TRBJ2-1, with a possible D match to TRBD1 (5 bases). The CDR3 extends over 14 amino acids. From germline, CDR1 is WSHSY and CDR2 SAAADI. For the CDR3, the DNA is TGTGCCAGCACGACAGCGAGCTCCTACAATGAGCAGTTCTTC. Protein sequence: CASTTASSYNEQFF.

Concerning this clone: The limits of the CDR3 on the DNA are not certain, so only TCRdb's listed CDR3 is given. The chain recombines TRBV15 with TRBJ2-2; the tabulated D call, TRBD2, remains unverified against the DNA. The CDR3 is 14 residues long, ends included. Germline V lookup: CDR1 LNHNV, CDR2 YYDKDF (reference sequence). The CDR3 loop is CATRIQETPGSCFF.